This paragraph reports one T cell receptor beta chain. Antigen: not known. This entry comes from a study of cytomegalovirus exposure and HLA in healthy donors. CDR1 LNHDA and CDR2 SQIVND come from the germline V gene (reference sequence). Trimming cost V 9 bases and J 1 base, with 19 bases left between them. CDR3 length: 16 residues. Repertoires were generated with immunoSEQ multiplex PCR, while TCRdb's copy carries only in-frame clones and drops some. The sample shows 110,000 or so clones, over 75% of them seen only once. Findings of the study overall: Investigators reported 150 to 200 TCR beta chains as tied to cytomegalovirus.

The gene calls are TRBV19 and TRBJ1-5, with D tentatively TRBD1 (5 bases). The source material was PBMCs. The TCR originated in a woman in her late teens or twenties in good health and CMV-seronegative. For the CDR3, the DNA is TGTGCCAGCAGGACCTTGGGGCAGCCAAGCAATCAGCCCCAGCATTTT. Amino acids: CASRTLGQPSNQPQHF. The whole variable domain, filled in from reference TRBV19 and TRBJ1-5, reads DGGITQSPKYLFRKEGQNVTLSCEQNLNHDAMYWYRQDPGQGLRLIYYSQIVNDFQKGDIAEGYSVSREKKESFPLTVTSAQKNPTAFYLCASRTLGQPSNQPQHFGDGTRLSIL.